A single sample gave rise to the 10 T cell receptor beta chains below, sequenced in a study of T cell responses to AZD1222 COVID-19 vaccine. Using immunoSEQ multiplex PCR, the repertoire was profiled, and TCRdb retains in-frame clones only, with some absent. The table lists 90,000 to 120,000 clones, around 90% of them singletons. Specimen: peripheral blood, collected 28 days after the second AZD1222 dose. These receptors were collected from an adult who received the AZD1222 COVID-19 vaccine.

The V and J genes are TRBV20-1 and TRBJ1-1; the match to TRBD1 covers 7 bases. CDR1 and CDR2 (germline): DFQATT, SNEGSKA (reference sequence). The V segment lost 6 bases and the J segment 8 bases; nucleotides outside the gene matches: 6. This CDR3 region has 11 residues. The CDR3 sequence is CSAHRGGEAFF. The CDR3 DNA follows: TGCAGTGCCCACAGGGGCGGAGAAGCTTTCTTT.

The chain recombines TRBV7-7 with TRBJ2-5, with TRBD1 matching over 7 bases. Germline trimming cut 4 bases from V and 1 base from J; bases unmatched to any gene: 9. The length of the CDR3 is 16 residues. CDR1 is SSHAT and CDR2 is FNYEAQ in the germline V gene (reference sequence). The CDR3 loop reads CASSSPGTVFQETQYF. The DNA for the CDR3 is TGTGCCAGCAGCTCCCCCGGGACAGTTTTCCAAGAGACCCAGTACTTC.

This clone was picked up one time. The V gene is TRBV29-1, the J gene TRBJ2-1; possibly TRBD1 or TRBD2 for D (6 bases each). Looked up from germline, CDR1 is SQVTM and CDR2 is ANQGSEA. The V and J ends lost 7 bases and 3 bases respectively, with 10 bases between them. The CDR3 sequence is 12 residues long. The CDR3 DNA reads TGCAGCGCGGGGGCCCTCTACAATGAGCAGTTCTTC. Residues: CSAGALYNEQFF.

The genes are TRBV7-6 and TRBJ2-1, with 13 bases matching TRBD2. The CDR3 is 15 residues long. The germline V gene has CDR1 SGHVS and CDR2 FNYEAQ. V gave up 5 bases and J gave up 8 bases; unmatched junction bases: 6. Written as DNA, the CDR3 is TGTGCCAGCAGCCCTCGGACTAGCGGGAGCTATGAGCAGTTCTTC. This gives the protein CASSPRTSGSYEQFF.

The rearrangement links TRBV2 to TRBJ2-2; tentatively, D is TRBD2 (5 bases). The length of the CDR3 is 14 residues. CDR1 is SNHLY, CDR2 FYNNEI, per germline. Between the trimmed V and J ends, which lost 4 bases and 4 bases, there was a span of 10 bases. DNA of the CDR3: TGTGCCAGCAGTGTAACGGGAAGCACCGGGGAGCTGTTTTTT. It codes for CASSVTGSTGELFF.

The V and J genes are TRBV7-2 and TRBJ2-1; D not certain. The CDR3 covers 13 residues. The germline V gene encodes CDR1 SGHTA and CDR2 FQGNSA. The germline V and J ends were trimmed by 1 base and 5 bases, with 6 bases remaining between them. CDR3 nucleotide sequence: TGTGCCAGCAGCTTAGGCAGTCACAATGAGCAGTTCTTC. Encoded protein: CASSLGSHNEQFF.

The chain has TRBV6-5 and TRBJ2-3; D remains ambiguous. This CDR3 comprises 13 residues. Germline V gene data show CDR1 as MNHEY and CDR2 as SVGAGI. Trimming took 6 bases from V and 2 from J, leaving 9 bases between them. In DNA form, the CDR3 reads TGTGCCAGCAGGAGAGGTCCCACAGATACGCAGTATTTT. It yields the protein CASRRGPTDTQYF.

The J gene is TRBJ2-1, the V gene TRBV19; D call uncertain. V lost 2 bases to trimming and J lost 4 bases, with 3 bases between them. CDR1 and CDR2 from the germline V gene are LNHDA and SQIVND (reference sequence). The CDR3 is made up of 12 amino acids. CDR3 sequence: CASSIRYNEQFF. The CDR3 DNA sequence: TGTGCCAGTAGTATACGGTACAATGAGCAGTTCTTC.

The chain has TRBV6-5 and TRBJ2-7; D is possibly TRBD2 (5 bases). The CDR3 is 11 residues long. The germline V and J ends were trimmed by 6 bases and 6 bases, with 9 bases remaining between them. Germline V gene data show CDR1 as MNHEY and CDR2 as SVGAGI. The CDR3 DNA reads as TGTGCCAGCAGCCCGGGGAGCGAGCAGTACTTC. This codes for CASSPGSEQYF.

This chain joins TRBV2 and TRBJ2-5; D unresolved. Germline V gene data show CDR1 as SNHLY and CDR2 as FYNNEI. The V end lost 7 bases, the J end lost 1 base, and 13 bases lay between the germline ends. This CDR3 has 14 residues. For the CDR3, the DNA is TGTGCCAGCATCGTCCAGAATATCCAAGAGACCCAGTACTTC. Protein product: CASIVQNIQETQYF.